These T cell receptor beta chains were read from a single sample in a study of T-cell memory formation after mild COVID-19. Each CDR3 protein is one row after TCRdb ran MiXCR on the 5' RACE reads. This sample has roughly 580,000 distinct CDR3 sequences, with around 17% found just once. The specimen sequenced was PBMCs or a T cell subset sorted from them (not recorded which). All receptors derive from an adult woman who had mild COVID-19 (a few samples of this study predate the infection). Cell type and time point are not known. The CDR3 runs from the conserved cysteine through the conserved F or W. A D gene is named only where the DNA matches it firmly. The size field is filled for only some rows; it gives once, few, many or a size class.

V gene	J gene	D gene	CDR3 length	clone size	CDR3 DNA	CDR3 protein
TRBV7-9	TRBJ1-1	-	13	few	TGTGCCAGCAGCTTAGGGACACCCACTGAAGCTTTCTTT	CASSLGTPTEAFF
TRBV11-2	TRBJ1-4	TRBD1	16	few	TGTGCCAGCAGCTTAGGAAGCGGGACAGGTTATGAAAAACTGTTTTTT	CASSLGSGTGYEKLFF
TRBV12-3/TRBV12-4	TRBJ2-5	TRBD2	14	few	TGTGCCAGCAGCCGCGGGGGGAACCAAGAGACCCAGTACTTC	CASSRGGNQETQYF
TRBV9	TRBJ2-1	TRBD1	9	-	TGTGCCAGCAGCGACACAGGGGTCTTC	CASSDTGVF
TRBV14	TRBJ2-2	-	12	many	TGTGCCAGCAGCCAAGTCGCGGCGGAGCTGTTTTTT	CASSQVAAELFF
TRBV3-2	TRBJ2-7	-	16	few	TGTGCCAGCAGCCAAGGCGACAGGGAACGCTCCTACGAGCAGTACTTC	CASSQGDRERSYEQYF
TRBV19	TRBJ1-2	-	11	few	TGTGCCTCTAGGGGTCTTTATGGCTACACCTTC	CASRGLYGYTF
TRBV10-3	TRBJ1-1	-	12	-	TGTGCCATCAGTGCCCCTCAGGCTGAAGCTTTCTTT	CAISAPQAEAFF
TRBV24-1	TRBJ2-3	-	17	few	TGTGCCACCAGTGATACCTACTTAGGAGGGGCCACAGATACGCAGTATTTT	CATSDTYLGGATDTQYF
TRBV3-1	TRBJ2-7	TRBD2	15	few	TGTGCCAGCAGCCAAAGGACTAGCGGGAGCCACGAGCAGTACTTC	CASSQRTSGSHEQYF
TRBV5-5	TRBJ1-3	-	13	-	TGTGCCAGCAGCTTGCCCTCTGGAAACACCATATATTTT	CASSLPSGNTIYF
TRBV2	TRBJ2-7	-	14	-	TGTGCCAGCAGTGATCCGAGCAGGGGCTACGAGCAGTACTTC	CASSDPSRGYEQYF
TRBV6-5	TRBJ2-5	-	16	-	TGTGCCAGCAGTTACTCGAAGTTTAGGGGCGGAGAGACCCAGTACTTC	CASSYSKFRGGETQYF
TRBV18	TRBJ2-3	-	13	-	TGTGCCAGCTCGCCGACGGAGCCAGATACGCAGTATTTT	CASSPTEPDTQYF
TRBV3-1	TRBJ1-1	-	16	-	TGTGCCAGCAGCCGGGTTGTAGATAGGATGAACACTGAAGCTTTCTTT	CASSRVVDRMNTEAFF
TRBV3-1	TRBJ1-1	-	15	-	TGTGCCAGCAGCCAAAGGGGCGGAGGGAACACTGAAGCTTTCTTT	CASSQRGGGNTEAFF
TRBV24-1	TRBJ2-3	-	16	-	TGTGCCACCAGTGATTTTCGGAGGGGACGCACAGATACGCAGTATTTT	CATSDFRRGRTDTQYF